This T cell receptor (beta chain) derives from a study of vaccination and CD4 T cells after COVID-19. Across the study: Post-vaccine specimens were obtained a median 72 days after dose two (range 14 to 241). The authors gave control cultures a CEFX pool, an HIV-1 Nef pool, or no peptide. Regarding the study as a whole: Reactive clonotype counts went from median approximately 21 after infection to roughly 38 after vaccination, nonsignificantly.

This clonotype showed up just a few times. Its cognate antigen is unknown. Cultured CD4+ T cell DNA underwent sequencing with the Oncomine TCR Beta short-read assay. TCRdb used MiXCR to reprocess the PCR reads, holding one entry per CDR3 protein. The table lists some 11,000 distinct CDR3 sequences, roughly 71% of them singletons. As to treatment: roughly 10-day PBMC culture with coronavirus spike peptide pools or control peptides (ViraFEST assay). Under the ViraFEST approach, antigen-specific T cells were expanded with peptide pools and TCRs subsequently sequenced. The CDR3 is 16 amino acids. CDR1 LNHDA and CDR2 SQIVND come from the germline V gene (reference sequence). After removal of 7 bases from V and 3 bases from J, the junction contained 12 bases not matched to a gene.

Sequences were obtained from CD4+ T cells from blood, cultured in vitro. The sequence derives from a human donor who had recovered from COVID-19. The chain combines TRBV19 with TRBJ1-5, with 7 positions matching TRBD1. The CDR3 DNA sequence: TGTGCCAGTAAGAAACTCGGGCAGGGGGACAATCAGCCCCAGCATTTT. It is translated as CASKKLGQGDNQPQHF.